This T cell receptor beta chain was recorded in a study of shared clonotypes between healthy human individuals. Overall study: The study used three CD4 naive, three CD4 memory, two CD8 naive and one CD8 memory plate per donor.

This clone was picked up one time. The data were produced by immunoSEQ multiplex PCR, yet TCRdb's version contains in-frame clones alone and is incomplete. The profile shows just over 2,000,000 clones, 85% to 95% of them singletons. The CDR3 has 15 amino acids. V lost 5 bases, J lost 0 bases, and 11 bases lay in between. Per the germline V gene, CDR1 is SGHDT and CDR2 is YYEEEE. The source is a man aged 18 to 35 in good health. Sequenced: naive CD4+ T cells sorted from blood. The sample's subset: CD45RA+ positively selected. V gene TRBV5-6 combines with J gene TRBJ1-4, with unresolved D. CDR3 nucleotide sequence: TGTGCCAGCAGTCGTGCACCGGCAACTAATGAAAAACTGTTTTTT. This gives the protein CASSRAPATNEKLFF.